This T cell receptor beta chain comes out of a study of metastatic and nonmetastatic thyroid tumors (dated by TCRdb to 2018 to 2020). Regarding the study in general: Repertoires were compared across peripheral blood and tumor or nodule tissue samples from malignant and benign thyroid patients. Overall study results and their limits: TCR beta diversity was reported as significantly higher in malignant tumors than in benign nodules, in both blood and tumor samples.

Libraries were built with PCR. The sequencing machine was an Illumina HiSeq 4000. High-throughput sequencing was used to profile the TCR beta-chain CDR3 region of every patient. On the authors' methods: CDR3 differences across clinicopathological groups were used to build a classifier for discriminating distant-metastatic papillary thyroid cancer patients. The Shannon index was used to assess repertoire diversity, and the Morisita-Horn index was used to assess tumor-blood repertoire similarity. In TCRdb, the public reads were trimmed at Q25 with fastp and aligned with MiXCR, with productive beta chains retained. TCRdb's processing, not the authors', yielded these V and J calls. This sample lists 23,000 or so clones; 10% to 15% were detected once. Under 20% of the sample comes from the top ten. None of the patients had been given any treatment before thyroid surgery. The study retrospectively analysed patient clinical samples collected from 2012 to 2018 using T-cell receptor beta sequencing.

This clone appeared many times. Its antigen target is currently unknown. Per-base qualities were not stored, and no clone one base away is much larger. The source is a female donor with papillary thyroid cancer or a benign thyroid nodule (not recorded which). Some clones in this sample may be carry-over from other donors' samples. The specimen sequenced was blood.

The CDR3 in this case is CASSLSGQGSYEQYF. Here is the DNA: TGCGCCAGCAGCTTGTCCGGACAGGGATCCTACGAGCAGTACTTC. The chain employs TRBV5-1 and TRBJ2-7; 8 nucleotides in the junction match TRBD1. From the germline V gene, CDR1 is SGHRS and CDR2 is YFSETQ. The germline V and J ends show losses of 1 base and 1 base respectively, and no gene match explains 4 bases of the junction. The CDR3 has 15 amino acids, counting the end cysteine and phenylalanine. Kept here is only the CDR3 DNA, which spans 45 bases and is read in frame from base 1.